The T cell receptor (beta chain) described here comes from a study of human T cells and chemical hapten exposure. Overall study context: Chiefly women, the patients showed alopecia areata, totalis or universalis.

Individual cDNA molecules had unique molecular identifiers attached to them by the library. TCRdb reprocessed the RACE reads with MiXCR, giving one entry per CDR3 protein. The profile shows roughly 110,000 distinct CDR3 sequences, 12% of them singletons. Time point of the sample: pre-sensitization, week 0. Treatment denoted: therapeutic diphenylcyclopropenone sensitization with weekly scalp DPC. This CDR3 has 16 residues. Per the germline V gene, CDR1 is MNHEY and CDR2 is SVGAGI. The V end lost 0 bases, the J end lost 5 bases, and 15 bases lay between the germline ends. The TCR was taken from a woman in her forties or fifties with alopecia areata. Some clones in this sample may be carry-over from other donors' samples. The V and J genes are TRBV6-5 and TRBJ2-3, with D unresolved. Sequences were derived from whole blood, sampled in connection with sensitization to the hapten diphenylcyclopropenone (DPC). The CDR3 nucleotides read TGTGCCAGCAGTTACTCGGGCCTCCCCCCGGGAGATACGCAGTATTTT. Translating gives CASSYSGLPPGDTQYF.